These 18 T cell receptor beta chains were sequenced from one sample in a study of T cell changes during pregnancy in multiple sclerosis (dated by TCRdb to about 2019). Library generation was performed with the immunoSEQ multiplex PCR assay. TCRdb provides this immuneACCESS table in a form limited to in-frame rearrangements. Some clones are lacking; in checked studies, under half of them reflect an unresolved V gene, and why the rest are absent is not known. This sample lists tens of thousands of clones; about 88% were detected once. The leading ten clones occupy roughly 0.5% of the sample. The sample was CD4+ T cells from peripheral blood mononuclear cells, taken in the first trimester of pregnancy. Receptor source: a female donor with multiple sclerosis, enrolled in a pregnancy study.

The chain joins TRBV15 to TRBJ1-2, with TRBD1 as a possible D gene (6 bases). In germline, CDR1 is LNHNV, CDR2 YYDKDF (reference sequence). The length of the CDR3 is 14 residues. V lost 0 bases, J lost 5 bases, and 10 bases lay in between. The CDR3, as DNA: TGTGCCACCAGCAGAGATGAAACAGGGTATGGCTACACCTTC. This gives the protein CATSRDETGYGYTF.

The chain couples TRBV7-9 to TRBJ2-5; 8 bases map to TRBD1. The CDR3 has 18 residues. The junction had 15 bases not matched to a gene; V was cut back by 4 bases and J by 2 bases. The germline CDR1 and CDR2 sequences are SEHNR and FQNEAQ (reference sequence). The CDR3 DNA reads as TGTGCCAGCAGCTCCCCCAGGGGGCGCCCCTCGGGTCAAGAGACCCAGTACTTC. As protein: CASSSPRGRPSGQETQYF.

The V gene is TRBV19, the J gene TRBJ1-1; TRBD1 aligns across 8 bases. Germline-derived CDR1 and CDR2 are LNHDA and SQIVND (reference sequence). The CDR3 sequence is 16 residues long. Losses at the gene ends were 6 bases for V and 0 bases for J; bases not matched to a gene: 9. CDR3 bases: TGTGCCAGTAGGCCCCAGGGGGCTCCTATGAACACTGAAGCTTTCTTT. This gives the protein CASRPQGAPMNTEAFF.

The chain couples TRBV4-1 to TRBJ2-1; the match to TRBD2 covers 10 bases. V shed 2 bases, J shed 8 bases, and the junction held 6 bases outside the gene matches. In germline, CDR1 is MGHRA, CDR2 YSYEKL. This CDR3 region has 15 residues. CDR3 bases: TGCGCCAGCAGCCAACTAGCGGGGGTTGGGGATGAGCAGTTCTTC. Translated, it gives CASSQLAGVGDEQFF.

Concerning this clone: Other DNA sequences in this sample translate to the same CDR3. The genes are TRBV2 and TRBJ2-7, with D possibly TRBD1 on 6 matching bases. Germline CDR1 SNHLY, CDR2 FYNNEI. Deletions cut 3 bases from V and 4 bases from J, with 7 bases between. CDR3 size: 12 residues. CDR3 in DNA: TGTGCCAGCAGTGAGCAGGGGTACGAGCAGTACTTC. This gives the protein CASSEQGYEQYF.

The chain links TRBV7-3 to TRBJ1-6, with TRBD1 identical over 8 bases. CDR3 size: 15 residues. V lost 0 bases and J lost 6; bases outside the gene matches: 1. CDR1 SGHTA and CDR2 FQGTGA come from the germline V gene. The CDR3 nucleotides read TGTGCCAGCAGCTTAACCACAGGGGGTAATTCACCCCTCCACTTT. Its protein is CASSLTTGGNSPLHF.

This chain links TRBV7-8 with TRBJ1-5; 10 bases match TRBD1. CDR3 length equals 16 residues. Germline V gene lookup returns CDR1 SGHVS and CDR2 FQNEAQ. The V segment lost 3 bases and the J segment 5 bases; nucleotides outside the gene matches: 7. CDR3 sequence reads: CASSLGTGDGDQPQHF. The CDR3, as DNA: TGTGCCAGCAGCTTGGGGACAGGGGACGGCGATCAGCCCCAGCATTTT.

Only a few counts were recorded for this clone. The rearrangement joins TRBV19 to TRBJ2-7; 9 nucleotides match TRBD1. The CDR3 runs 14 residues. The germline V gene has CDR1 LNHDA and CDR2 SQIVND (reference sequence). Unmatched junction bases numbered 5, after V lost 5 bases and J lost 3 bases. The CDR3 spells CASSLLGQGYEQYF. The CDR3 region has the DNA TGTGCCAGTAGTCTTCTGGGACAGGGCTACGAGCAGTACTTC.

The chain links TRBV10-1 to TRBJ2-5; D perhaps matches TRBD2 (6 bases). The CDR3 runs 14 residues. V was shortened by 2 bases and J by 1 base, with 8 bases between the two germline ends. The germline V gene encodes CDR1 WNHNN and CDR2 SYGVQD (reference sequence). The CDR3 region is CASSERDSQETQYF. CDR3 coding DNA: TGCGCCAGCAGTGAGCGGGACTCCCAAGAGACCCAGTACTTC.

V and J are TRBV18 and TRBJ1-2; no clear D gene. Deletions cut 4 bases from V and 4 bases from J, with 7 bases between. Germline V gene lookup returns CDR1 KGHSH and CDR2 LQKENI. The CDR3 covers 12 residues. CDR3 region: CASSQPRYGYTF. The CDR3 coding sequence is TGTGCCAGCTCACAACCTCGCTATGGCTACACCTTC.

The chain joins TRBV5-8 to TRBJ2-2; maybe TRBD2 (5 bases). CDR1 is SGHTS, CDR2 YDEGEE, per germline. Trimming removed 4 bases at V and 10 bases at J, with 14 bases between. The CDR3 sequence is 13 residues long. The CDR3 region has the DNA TGTGCCAGCAGCATAGGGTGGGGAGTGGAGCTGTTTTTT. This translates into CASSIGWGVELFF. The full variable domain, with the rest looked up from reference TRBV5-8 and TRBJ2-2, is EAGVTQSPTHLIKTRGQQATLRCSPISGHTSVYWYQQALGLGLQFLLWYDEGEERNRGNFPPRFSGRQFPNYSSELNVNALELEDSALYLCASSIGWGVELFFGEGSRLTVL.

The chain recombines TRBV6-1 with TRBJ2-7, with D perhaps matching TRBD1 (6 bases). Trimming left V 10 bases short and J 3 bases short, with 19 bases between. Germline V gene lookup returns CDR1 MNHNS and CDR2 SASEGT. The CDR3 covers 14 residues. This CDR3 reads CAIALGGTDYEQYF. Written as DNA, the CDR3 is TGTGCCATCGCTTTAGGGGGAACCGACTACGAGCAGTACTTC.

The CDR3 here is CASTTTWGRGGTIAFF. The DNA for the CDR3 is TGTGCCAGTACCACTACCTGGGGACGCGGGGGGACTATTGCTTTCTTT. The J gene is TRBJ1-1, the V gene TRBV19, with D possibly being TRBD1 (5 bases). The CDR3 is 16 residues long. The ends were cut back, 7 bases at V and 11 bases at J, with 29 bases in the middle. Per germline, CDR1 LNHDA and CDR2 SQIVND (reference sequence).

The rearrangement uses TRBV27 and TRBJ2-1; 13 bases line up with TRBD2. Germline lookup yields CDR1 MNHEY and CDR2 SMNVEV (reference sequence). This CDR3 is 16 amino acids long. The trim removed 4 bases at V and 4 bases at J, leaving 4 bases unmatched. The CDR3 sequence is CASSSRLAGGYNEQFF. CDR3 bases: TGTGCCAGCAGTTCGCGACTAGCGGGAGGATACAATGAGCAGTTCTTC.

The chain combines TRBV5-1 with TRBJ2-5; D call uncertain. CDR1 SGHRS and CDR2 YFSETQ come from the germline V gene. This CDR3 contains 13 residues. Between the trimmed V and J ends, which lost 0 bases and 5 bases, there was a span of 8 bases. The CDR3 is CASSLALFETQYF. The CDR3 bases are TGCGCCAGCAGCTTGGCCTTGTTCGAGACCCAGTACTTC.

This CDR3 is CASSVDWAGKNTEAFF. The CDR3 nucleotides are TGTGCCAGCAGCGTAGATTGGGCGGGAAAAAACACTGAAGCTTTCTTT. This sequence joins TRBV9 and TRBJ1-1, with unresolved D. Germline loops: CDR1 SGDLS, CDR2 YYNGEE. Deletions cut 0 bases from V and 2 bases from J, with 14 bases between. The CDR3 totals 16 residues.

The chain recombines TRBV6-1 with TRBJ1-3; the D is unclear. Trimming shortened V by 4 bases and J by 3 bases, and 7 bases separated the two germline ends. Germline values: CDR1 MNHNS, CDR2 SASEGT. CDR3 size: 13 residues. This CDR3 reads CASSGGNGNTIYF. The CDR3 nucleotides read TGTGCCAGCAGTGGAGGGAATGGAAACACCATATATTTT.

The gene calls are TRBV19 and TRBJ1-2; 10 bases match TRBD1. J lost 8 bases, V lost 4 bases, and 10 bases had no gene match. CDR3 length: 15 residues. Germline CDR1 LNHDA, CDR2 SQIVND (reference sequence). The CDR3 loop is CASSTAGTGEIGYTF. CDR3 in DNA: TGTGCCAGTAGTACCGCCGGGACAGGGGAAATCGGCTACACCTTC.